Listed below are T cell receptor beta chains from one sample, sequenced in a study of blood T cell repertoires in COVID-19. The data were produced by immunoSEQ multiplex PCR, yet TCRdb's version contains in-frame clones alone and is incomplete. This sample carries 200,000 or so clones, about 87% of them seen once, and the ten largest clones take 2.7%. The source material was peripheral blood. The receptors shown here come from a man aged 30 to 39 with COVID-19, enrolled during active disease. Both conserved end residues are part of each CDR3. Fields, in order: V gene, J gene, CDR3 protein.

V gene: TRBV10-3; J gene: TRBJ1-2; CDR3 protein: CAIGGQSGLYGYTF
V gene: TRBV5-4; J gene: TRBJ1-1; CDR3 protein: CASSLDRENTEAFF
V gene: TRBV6-1; J gene: TRBJ1-2; CDR3 protein: CASSDGGGGYTF
V gene: TRBV7-2; J gene: TRBJ2-1; CDR3 protein: CASSSRQTTTYNEQFF
V gene: TRBV7-2; J gene: TRBJ1-2; CDR3 protein: CASSPDSYYGYTF
V gene: TRBV24-1; J gene: TRBJ2-1; CDR3 protein: CATKTPGVDEQFF
V gene: TRBV12-3/TRBV12-4; J gene: TRBJ1-1; CDR3 protein: CASSLTGDMEAFF
V gene: TRBV6-1; J gene: TRBJ1-2; CDR3 protein: CASSEGQGRYGYTF
V gene: TRBV6-5; J gene: TRBJ1-2; CDR3 protein: CASRDRKSYGYTF
V gene: TRBV5-1; J gene: TRBJ2-5; CDR3 protein: CASSLAAGAVQETQYF
V gene: TRBV4-1; J gene: TRBJ2-7; CDR3 protein: CASSQDLGQGYEQYF
V gene: TRBV7-3; J gene: TRBJ2-7; CDR3 protein: CASSLQGGTSYEQYF
V gene: TRBV3-1/TRBV3-2; J gene: TRBJ1-2; CDR3 protein: CASSPGRPNYGYTF
V gene: TRBV7-2; J gene: TRBJ1-2; CDR3 protein: CASTVILVDRGYTF
V gene: TRBV5-1; J gene: TRBJ2-3; CDR3 protein: CASSLTVAGDTQYF